The 4 T cell receptor beta chains below were found in one sample sequenced in a study of blood T cell repertoires in COVID-19. Measured with immunoSEQ multiplex PCR; TCRdb has only the in-frame clones, and not every one. The sample has just over 90,000 clones; around four fifths are singletons. Sequenced material: peripheral blood. Every receptor here comes from a human donor in a cohort sampled during active COVID-19.

The chain is built from TRBV6-5 and TRBJ1-1; no reliable D call. The V end was cut by 4 bases, the J end by 3 bases, with 6 bases between. Germline V CDR1 and CDR2: MNHEY, SVGAGI. The CDR3 consists of 12 residues. The CDR3 spells CASSWAYTEAFF. CDR3 bases: TGTGCCAGCAGTTGGGCTTACACTGAAGCTTTCTTT.

This clone occurred once. This chain links TRBV6-5 with TRBJ2-7, with 8 bases aligning to TRBD1. Germline assignment: CDR1 MNHEY and CDR2 SVGAGI. The CDR3 is made up of 14 amino acids. The V and J ends lost 4 bases and 2 bases, in that order; junction bases with no gene match: 4. The CDR3 protein is CASSSYRGAYEQYF. Written as DNA, the CDR3 is TGTGCCAGCAGTTCATACAGGGGGGCCTACGAGCAGTACTTC.

The gene calls are TRBV4-2 and TRBJ1-3; no clear D. Trimming stripped 0 bases from V and 0 bases from J, with 6 bases between. The CDR3 has 15 amino acids. The germline CDR1 and CDR2 sequences are LGHNA and YNFKEQ. CDR3 sequence reads: CASSQDPSSGNTIYF. CDR3 DNA: TGTGCCAGCAGCCAAGATCCCAGCTCTGGAAACACCATATATTTT.

This chain joins TRBV12-3 or TRBV12-4 and TRBJ2-6, with D uncertain. V was trimmed by 4 bases and J by 4 bases, leaving 2 bases between them. The CDR3 extends over 12 amino acids. CDR3 nucleotide sequence: TGTGCCAGCAGTTCGGGGGCCAACGTCCTGACTTTC. This gives the protein CASSSGANVLTF.